Listed below are T cell receptor beta chains from one sample, sequenced in a study of cytomegalovirus exposure and HLA in healthy donors. Assay: immunoSEQ multiplex PCR; the TCRdb copy retains only in-frame clones and omits some. The sample has approximately 100,000 clones; about four fifths are singletons. The source material was PBMCs. The receptor source for this set is a woman aged 35 to 49 in good health and CMV-seronegative. The CDR3 runs from the conserved cysteine through the conserved F or W. The D gene is left open where the match is weak. Expanded clones are given a class, and other clones once, few, many or no size at all.

D gene,clone size,J gene,V gene,CDR3 length,CDR3 DNA,CDR3 protein
TRBD1,NA,TRBJ1-1,TRBV7-9,15,TGTGCCAGCAGCTTTCACCGGGACAGAAACACTGAAGCTTTCTTT,CASSFHRDRNTEAFF
TRBD1,NA,TRBJ1-6,TRBV30,18,TGTGCCTGGAATAGCCGGCGGACAGGGGGCATCTATAATTCACCCCTCCACTTT,CAWNSRRTGGIYNSPLHF
TRBD1,NA,TRBJ2-7,TRBV5-1,15,TGCGCCAGCAGCCTGGCATGGGACAGATCCTACGAGCAGTACTTC,CASSLAWDRSYEQYF
NA,few,TRBJ1-4,TRBV18,15,TGTGCCAGCTCACCACTTGGGCCGACTAATGAAAAACTGTTTTTT,CASSPLGPTNEKLFF
NA,NA,TRBJ1-4,TRBV7-9,15,TGTGCCAGCAGCTCCGTCAGGGGCAGTTCGGAAAAACTGTTTTTT,CASSSVRGSSEKLFF
TRBD1,few,TRBJ1-2,TRBV6-5,14,TGTGCCAGCAGTTCCCAGACAGGGGCGGTTGGCTACACCTTC,CASSSQTGAVGYTF
NA,NA,TRBJ1-1,TRBV28,13,TGTGCCAGCACCTGGGGCCGAAACACTGAAGCTTTCTTT,CASTWGRNTEAFF
NA,NA,TRBJ1-1,TRBV5-6,16,TGTGCCAGCAGCTTGGGCGGGGGTGCTGCGAACACTGAAGCTTTCTTT,CASSLGGGAANTEAFF
TRBD2,NA,TRBJ2-7,TRBV19,14,TGTGCCAGTAGTATCGGGACTAGCGGATACGAGCAGTACTTC,CASSIGTSGYEQYF
TRBD1,NA,TRBJ2-7,TRBV18,14,TGTGCCAGCTCACAGGGACAGGGTCAGTACGAGCAGTACTTC,CASSQGQGQYEQYF
NA,NA,TRBJ2-7,TRBV7-9,18,TGTTCCAGCAGCTCCCTCGGTGGGGGGGCTATAATGTCCTACGAGCAGTACTTC,CSSSSLGGGAIMSYEQYF
TRBD1,NA,TRBJ2-3,TRBV5-5,15,TGTGCCAGCAGCTTGTCCCCCACAGGGGGCGATACGCAGTATTTT,CASSLSPTGGDTQYF
TRBD1,NA,TRBJ1-1,TRBV5-4,13,TGTGCCAGCAGCTTACAGGGGGGAGGTGAAGCTTTCTTT,CASSLQGGGEAFF
TRBD1,NA,TRBJ1-1,TRBV6-5,16,TGTGCCAGCAGTTACTCGAAAGGGACAGGTGTACCTGGAGCTTTCTTT,CASSYSKGTGVPGAFF
NA,NA,TRBJ2-2,TRBV7-3,17,TGTGCCAGCAGCTTAACGGGCACTTTTGCGAACACCGGGGAGCTGTTTTTT,CASSLTGTFANTGELFF
NA,NA,TRBJ2-3,TRBV19,15,TGTGCCAGTATGGCAGGGGAGAGTAGCACAGATACGCAGTATTTT,CASMAGESSTDTQYF
NA,once,TRBJ2-4,TRBV5-1,16,TGCGCCAGCAGCTTGAGCGGGCCCTTAGCCAAAAACATTCAGTACTTC,CASSLSGPLAKNIQYF